There are a few counts of the clone carrying this T cell receptor (beta chain). The data belong to a study of blood T cell repertoires in COVID-19. Study context: The United States, Italy and Spain supplied acute and convalescent COVID-19 samples. Nucleic acid was either cDNA or gDNA, and it came from T cells, B-cell-depleted T cells, or PBMCs.

Per the study methods: Amplification with reference gene primers provided the estimates of nucleated cell counts. Generated by immunoSEQ multiplex PCR, the TCRdb table keeps only in-frame clones and is missing some. The V and J calls and the clone size are those of that table, but D and trimming were determined from the DNA. The sample records some 69,000 clones, over 80% being singletons. This CDR3 region has 15 residues. V dropped 0 bases and J dropped 4 bases, with 11 bases sitting between them. From germline, CDR1 is SGHNT and CDR2 YENEEA. The rearrangement uses TRBV11-3 and TRBJ2-3; possibly TRBD2 for D (6 bases). This receptor was taken from a man older than 75 with active or convalescent COVID-19. The sequenced sample was peripheral blood. The CDR3 DNA follows: TGTGCCAGCAGCTTAGACGGGAGTGGGTCAGATACGCAGTATTTT. Translated: CASSLDGSGSDTQYF.